This is a list of T cell receptor beta chains from one sample in a study of cytomegalovirus exposure and HLA in healthy donors. Generated by immunoSEQ multiplex PCR, the TCRdb table keeps only in-frame clones and is missing some. Here the sample spans 200,000 to 250,000 clones, about three quarters being singletons. Sequenced material: PBMCs. The receptors were sampled from an older woman in good health and CMV-seropositive. The CDR3 runs from the conserved cysteine through the conserved F or W. A D gene is named only where the DNA matches it firmly. Rows give clone size only sometimes, using once, few, many, or a class for an expanded clone.

length: 16; size: -; J: TRBJ2-7; V: TRBV7-8; D: TRBD1; DNA: TGTGCCAGCAGCTTAGCAGCAGGGACAGTAATCTACGAGCAGTACTTC; CDR3: CASSLAAGTVIYEQYF
length: 15; size: few; J: TRBJ2-3; V: TRBV4-1; D: TRBD2; DNA: TGCGCCAGCAGCGCGGCGTGGGGGGGGTCGGATACGCAGTATTTT; CDR3: CASSAAWGGSDTQYF
length: 12; size: -; J: TRBJ1-1; V: TRBV12-2; D: -; DNA: -; CDR3: CASRQVGQGTFF
length: 12; size: few; J: TRBJ2-3; V: TRBV30; D: -; DNA: TGTGCCTGGAGTGTTCTCGGAGATACGCAGTATTTT; CDR3: CAWSVLGDTQYF
length: 15; size: -; J: TRBJ2-7; V: TRBV7-2; D: TRBD1; DNA: TGTGCCAGCAGCTTATCAGACAGGGTAACCTACGAGCAGTACTTC; CDR3: CASSLSDRVTYEQYF
length: 14; size: -; J: TRBJ1-1; V: TRBV7-3; D: -; DNA: TGTGCCAGCAGCTTGGAGGGGAAAGGGACTGAAGCTTTCTTT; CDR3: CASSLEGKGTEAFF
length: 15; size: -; J: TRBJ2-7; V: TRBV9; D: -; DNA: TGTGCCAGCAGCGTAGCTTGGCAGGGGTTCGACGAGCAGTACTTC; CDR3: CASSVAWQGFDEQYF
length: 14; size: -; J: TRBJ2-5; V: TRBV7-6; D: -; DNA: TGTGCCAGCAGCTTAGTGGGCGCTCAAGAGACCCAGTACTTC; CDR3: CASSLVGAQETQYF
length: 15; size: once; J: TRBJ2-1; V: TRBV6-6; D: TRBD2; DNA: TGTGCCAGCAGATCAGCGGGAGGTCCGCACAATGAGCAGTTCTTC; CDR3: CASRSAGGPHNEQFF
length: 18; size: -; J: TRBJ2-7; V: TRBV4-1; D: -; DNA: TGCGCCAGCAGCCAAGAGCCGGTTAGGAGCGGTGCTTCCTACGAGCAGTACTTC; CDR3: CASSQEPVRSGASYEQYF
length: 19; size: -; J: TRBJ2-1; V: TRBV5-1; D: TRBD2; DNA: TGCGCCAGCAGCCCGGCGGGGCTAGCGGGGTCGAGCTCCTACAATGAGCAGTTCTTC; CDR3: CASSPAGLAGSSSYNEQFF
length: 15; size: -; J: TRBJ2-7; V: TRBV6-5; D: -; DNA: TGTGCCAGCAGTTACTCGATTTTGGGCGGGTGGGAGCAGTACTTC; CDR3: CASSYSILGGWEQYF
length: 16; size: once; J: TRBJ2-2; V: TRBV7-9; D: -; DNA: TGTTCCAGCAGCTTGCCTCAGGGATTAGAAACCGGGGAGCTGTTTTTT; CDR3: CSSSLPQGLETGELFF
length: 15; size: -; J: TRBJ2-7; V: TRBV6-1; D: TRBD1; DNA: TGTGCCAGCAGTGAGCGACAGGGGCTTGCCTACGAGCAGTACTTC; CDR3: CASSERQGLAYEQYF
length: 12; size: -; J: TRBJ1-2; V: TRBV30; D: -; DNA: TGTGCCTGGAGTGTAGCCGGGTATGGCTACACCTTC; CDR3: CAWSVAGYGYTF
length: 12; size: -; J: TRBJ2-7; V: TRBV11-2; D: -; DNA: TGTGCCAGCAGCCCGACACCCTACGAGCAGTACTTC; CDR3: CASSPTPYEQYF
length: 15; size: -; J: TRBJ1-4; V: TRBV5-1; D: -; DNA: TGCGCCAGCAGTCTGGCAGGTACAACTAATGAAAAACTGTTTTTT; CDR3: CASSLAGTTNEKLFF
length: 16; size: -; J: TRBJ2-3; V: TRBV6-6; D: -; DNA: TGTGCCAGCAGCCCCGCCTCGAGGGTGAGGACAGATACGCAGTATTTT; CDR3: CASSPASRVRTDTQYF
length: 14; size: -; J: TRBJ2-5; V: TRBV7-2; D: -; DNA: TGTGCCAGCAGCCAGGATAGGCCTGGAGAGACCCAGTACTTC; CDR3: CASSQDRPGETQYF
length: 14; size: -; J: TRBJ2-1; V: TRBV27; D: TRBD2; DNA: TGTGCCAGCAGTTCCGGACTAGCATACAATGAGCAGTTCTTC; CDR3: CASSSGLAYNEQFF
length: 15; size: -; J: TRBJ2-5; V: TRBV18; D: TRBD1; DNA: TGTGCCAGCTCACCTAGACAGGGGGCTCAAGAGACCCAGTACTTC; CDR3: CASSPRQGAQETQYF
length: 15; size: -; J: TRBJ1-6; V: TRBV19; D: -; DNA: TGTGCCAGTAGTATTGGGGGCGCCGATAATTCACCCCTCCACTTT; CDR3: CASSIGGADNSPLHF
length: 14; size: -; J: TRBJ2-5; V: TRBV11-3; D: TRBD1; DNA: TGTGCCAGCAGCCCAGGGGGCGGAACAGGGACCCAGTACTTC; CDR3: CASSPGGGTGTQYF
length: 18; size: -; J: TRBJ2-2; V: TRBV15; D: TRBD2; DNA: TGTGCCACCAGCAGAGACCTCCCCAGCGGGGGGAACACCGGGGAGCTGTTTTTT; CDR3: CATSRDLPSGGNTGELFF
length: 14; size: -; J: TRBJ2-7; V: TRBV5-1; D: TRBD2; DNA: TGCGCCAGCAGCCCGAGCGGGGGCGAATACGAGCAGTACTTC; CDR3: CASSPSGGEYEQYF
length: 15; size: once; J: TRBJ1-5; V: TRBV19; D: -; DNA: TGTGCCAGTAAGGCGGGGTCGGAGGGCAATCAGCCCCAGCATTTT; CDR3: CASKAGSEGNQPQHF
length: 13; size: few; J: TRBJ2-1; V: TRBV9; D: -; DNA: TGTGCCAGCAGTGGAACAGGAAACAATGAGCAGTTCTTC; CDR3: CASSGTGNNEQFF
length: 11; size: -; J: TRBJ1-2; V: TRBV20-1; D: -; DNA: TGCAGTGCTCAGGACAGAAATGGCTACACCTTC; CDR3: CSAQDRNGYTF
length: 15; size: -; J: TRBJ2-6; V: TRBV5-4; D: -; DNA: TGTGCCAGCAGCTTCAGTCCCTCCGGGGCCAACGTCCTGACTTTC; CDR3: CASSFSPSGANVLTF
length: 16; size: once; J: TRBJ1-2; V: TRBV5-6; D: TRBD1; DNA: TGTGCCAGCAGCTACGCAGGAACAGGGGGGAACTATGGCTACACCTTC; CDR3: CASSYAGTGGNYGYTF
length: 14; size: -; J: TRBJ2-7; V: TRBV5-1; D: -; DNA: TGCGCCAGCAGCCGAGAGCGGACTCCCTACGAGCAGTACTTC; CDR3: CASSRERTPYEQYF
length: 13; size: -; J: TRBJ1-2; V: TRBV7-9; D: -; DNA: TGTGCCAGCAGCTTGGGCGGAGAGGGCGGCTACACCTTC; CDR3: CASSLGGEGGYTF
length: 15; size: -; J: TRBJ1-1; V: TRBV7-8; D: TRBD1; DNA: TGTGCCAGCAGCCCCCGACAGGGCCGAGTCACTGAAGCTTTCTTT; CDR3: CASSPRQGRVTEAFF
length: 14; size: -; J: TRBJ2-7; V: TRBV27; D: TRBD1; DNA: TGTGCCAGCATCCGGGACAGGGACTCCTACGAGCAGTACTTC; CDR3: CASIRDRDSYEQYF
length: 11; size: -; J: TRBJ2-7; V: TRBV30; D: -; DNA: TGTGCCGGGATCTTTGCCCGGGAGCAGTACTTC; CDR3: CAGIFAREQYF
length: 16; size: -; J: TRBJ2-2; V: TRBV5-1; D: TRBD2; DNA: TGCGCCAGCAGCCCCCGCGGGGGGGCCAACACCGGGGAGCTGTTTTTT; CDR3: CASSPRGGANTGELFF
length: 15; size: -; J: TRBJ2-7; V: TRBV15; D: -; DNA: TGTGCCACCAGCGCGGGTCCGGGGAACCCCTACGAGCAGTACTTC; CDR3: CATSAGPGNPYEQYF
length: 12; size: few; J: TRBJ1-1; V: TRBV6-5; D: -; DNA: TGTGCCAGCAGGGAACCGGGAGGTCCGACTTTCTTT; CDR3: CASREPGGPTFF
length: 18; size: -; J: TRBJ2-3; V: TRBV7-6; D: -; DNA: TGTGCCAGCAGCTTAAAGGTTGGTGGAGCGGACGGCACAGATACGCAGTATTTT; CDR3: CASSLKVGGADGTDTQYF
length: 16; size: -; J: TRBJ2-3; V: TRBV14; D: TRBD2; DNA: TGTGCCAGCAGCCACCTCGGTGGGAGGGCCGCAGATACGCAGTATTTT; CDR3: CASSHLGGRAADTQYF
length: 14; size: -; J: TRBJ2-3; V: TRBV28; D: -; DNA: TGTGCCACCTATGACTTGACCCGCACAGATACGCAGTATTTT; CDR3: CATYDLTRTDTQYF